Presented here are 9 T cell receptor beta chains from one specimen sequenced in a study of blood T cell repertoires in COVID-19. Assay used: immunoSEQ multiplex PCR; TCRdb lists only in-frame clones, some missing. Among over 350,000 clones listed, 87% were seen once. Sequenced material: PBMCs or T cells enriched from blood (not recorded which). These receptors all stem from a woman aged 45-65 years who had recovered from COVID-19.

This clone came up a few times. This chain uses TRBV30 with TRBJ2-2, with 8 bases lining up with TRBD1. CDR1 is GTSNPN and CDR2 is SVGIG in the germline V gene (reference sequence). CDR3 length: 13 amino acids. V dropped 2 bases and J dropped 6; count of bases not matched to a gene: 2. CDR3 bases: TGTGCCTGGAGTCGGACAGGGTCCGGGGAGCTGTTTTTT. Translating gives CAWSRTGSGELFF.

Only one count was recorded for this clone. The V and J genes are TRBV4-1 and TRBJ1-5, with 10 bases identical to TRBD1. CDR3 length: 17 residues. V shed 0 bases, J shed 4 bases, and the junction held 6 bases outside the gene matches. Germline loops: CDR1 MGHRA, CDR2 YSYEKL. CDR3 residues: CASSQDHRDRGNQPQHF. The CDR3 coding sequence is TGCGCCAGCAGCCAAGACCATCGGGACAGGGGTAATCAGCCCCAGCATTTT.

The chain is built from TRBV27 and TRBJ2-3, with TRBD2 identical over 12 bases. Germline V lookup: CDR1 MNHEY, CDR2 SMNVEV (reference sequence). The trim removed 5 bases at V and 6 bases at J, leaving 6 bases unmatched. The CDR3 loop spans 15 amino acids. The CDR3 region is CASSHPSGGADTQYF. The CDR3 DNA reads TGTGCCAGCAGTCATCCTAGCGGGGGGGCCGATACGCAGTATTTT.

Details on this clone: Other nucleotide sequences from this sample produce the same CDR3. The chain links TRBV12-3 or TRBV12-4 to TRBJ2-7, with 7 bases lining up with TRBD1. The CDR3 sequence is 13 residues long. V trimming: 6 bases; J trimming: 2 bases; junction bases outside the gene matches: 4. In DNA, the CDR3 is TGTGCCAGCAGCCTGGGACAGACCTACGAGCAGTACTTC. Its protein product is CASSLGQTYEQYF.

The rearrangement uses TRBV4-2 and TRBJ1-1; D ambiguous. The V end was cut by 0 bases, the J end by 0 bases, with 14 bases between. The CDR3 is 17 amino acids. The germline V gene has CDR1 LGHNA and CDR2 YNFKEQ. CDR3: CASSQDYEHSMNTEAFF. CDR3 DNA: TGTGCCAGCAGCCAAGATTATGAACACAGCATGAACACTGAAGCTTTCTTT.

The genes are TRBV2 and TRBJ2-5, with TRBD1 as a possible D gene (5 bases). The ends were cut back, 7 bases at V and 1 base at J, with 13 bases in the middle. The germline gives CDR1 SNHLY, CDR2 FYNNEI. This CDR3 is 14 amino acids long. The CDR3: CASKQTDIQETQYF. The CDR3 DNA is TGTGCCAGCAAGCAGACGGACATCCAAGAGACCCAGTACTTC.

CDR3: CASSPTLLGAEAFF. Here the CDR3 DNA reads TGTGCCAGCAGCCCCACCCTCCTGGGCGCTGAAGCTTTCTTT. The chain carries TRBV6-5 and TRBJ1-1; no definite D call. The length of the CDR3 is 14 residues. Germline loops: CDR1 MNHEY, CDR2 SVGAGI. V dropped 6 bases and J dropped 6 bases, with 17 bases sitting between them.

The chain joins TRBV5-4 to TRBJ2-1; the match to TRBD2 covers 11 bases. Germline CDR1 is SGHNT and CDR2 is YYREEE (reference sequence). V shed 4 bases and J 1 base; nucleotides not matched to a gene: 13. The CDR3 spans 19 residues. CDR3 DNA: TGTGCCAGCAGCAACCGAGTGAGTAGCGGGGGGGCGTCCTACAATGAGCAGTTCTTC. This encodes CASSNRVSSGGASYNEQFF.

The genes are TRBV28 and TRBJ2-5, with D perhaps TRBD1 (6 bases). There are 14 residues in the CDR3. CDR1 is MDHEN and CDR2 is SYDVKM in the germline V gene. V lost 2 bases, J lost 5 bases, and 12 bases lay in between. DNA of the CDR3: TGTGCCAGCAGTTTAGTAGGGGGACGGGAGACCCAGTACTTC. It yields the protein CASSLVGGRETQYF.